Listed here are 17 T cell receptor beta chains from one sample, sequenced in a study of T cell responses to AZD1222 COVID-19 vaccine. Some clones are missing from TCRdb's copy, which holds only in-frame ones; the method was immunoSEQ multiplex PCR. The sample comprises 78,000 or so clones, over 70% of which are singletons, and 40% to 55% rests with the top ten. The sequences come from peripheral blood, collected 28 days after the second AZD1222 dose. The receptors were sampled from an adult who received the AZD1222 COVID-19 vaccine.

The chain couples TRBV5-4 to TRBJ1-2; D uncertain. Germline assignment: CDR1 SGHNT and CDR2 YYREEE (reference sequence). Trimming took 0 bases from V and 4 from J, leaving 13 bases between them. The CDR3 consists of 15 residues. DNA of the CDR3: TGTGCCAGCAGCTTGGAGACGGCAGGTCCCTATGGCTACACCTTC. The encoded protein is CASSLETAGPYGYTF.

The chain is built from TRBV5-1 and TRBJ1-1; 9 positions match TRBD1. The CDR3 contains 17 residues. Trimming cost V 1 base and J 1 base; bases outside gene matches: 8. Germline V gene data show CDR1 as SGHRS and CDR2 as YFSETQ. This CDR3 reads CASSLSGTGRRNTEAFF. The DNA for the CDR3 is TGCGCCAGCAGCTTGAGCGGGACAGGGCGAAGGAACACTGAAGCTTTCTTT.

The genes are TRBV28 and TRBJ2-2; perhaps D is TRBD1 or TRBD2 (5 bases each). The CDR3 has 17 amino acids. The V end lost 3 bases, the J end lost 5 bases, and 19 bases lay between the germline ends. The germline V gene has CDR1 MDHEN and CDR2 SYDVKM. CDR3 amino acids: CASSLTGPGRNTGELFF. For the CDR3, the DNA is TGTGCCAGCAGTTTGACGGGGCCGGGACGCAATACCGGGGAGCTGTTTTTT.

This clone has only one observation. The rearrangement links TRBV28 to TRBJ1-3, with D unclear. This CDR3 has 15 amino acids. Germline V gene sequence: CDR1 MDHEN, CDR2 SYDVKM. V was trimmed by 5 bases and J by 4 bases, leaving 15 bases between them. The CDR3 sequence is CASSAHRAIGNTIYF. In DNA, the CDR3 is TGTGCCAGCAGTGCACACCGGGCCATCGGAAACACCATATATTTT.

The chain is built from TRBV28 and TRBJ2-7, with 7 nucleotides matching TRBD1. J lost 5 bases, V lost 6 bases, and 7 bases had no gene match. In germline, CDR1 is MDHEN, CDR2 SYDVKM. The CDR3 extends over 13 amino acids. The CDR3 nucleotides read TGTGCCAGCAGACCTCAGGGGGTGGACGAGCAGTACTTC. Translated: CASRPQGVDEQYF.

This chain connects TRBV10-2 to TRBJ2-3; D gene unclear. The CDR3 extends over 15 amino acids. Per the germline V gene, CDR1 is WSHSY and CDR2 is SAAADI. The V gene lost 0 bases and the J gene lost 5 bases, with 12 bases spanning the gap. The chain's CDR3 is CASSESGGVGDTQYF. The CDR3 DNA is TGCGCCAGCAGTGAGTCGGGTGGGGTCGGAGATACGCAGTATTTT.

The rearrangement links TRBV6-2 or TRBV6-3 to TRBJ1-2; unclear D gene. V lost 4 bases to trimming and J lost 0 bases, with 18 bases between them. This CDR3 has 17 amino acids. CDR1 MNHEY and CDR2 SVGEGT come from the germline V gene. The CDR3 DNA reads as TGTGCCAGCAGTTCAAGGAAACCCGACCTAGCTAACTATGGCTACACCTTC. Its translation: CASSSRKPDLANYGYTF.

The rearrangement uses TRBV7-9 and TRBJ2-3, with D perhaps TRBD1 or TRBD2 (6 bases each). Germline CDR1 reads SEHNR; CDR2 reads FQNEAQ (reference sequence). The CDR3 extends over 15 amino acids. Trimming removed 5 bases from V and 0 bases from J, with 12 bases in between. The CDR3 DNA follows: TGTGCCAGCAGCCGCCAGGGGACTAGCACAGATACGCAGTATTTT. This sequence encodes CASSRQGTSTDTQYF.

CDR3 region: CASSSQGNTGELFF. The DNA for the CDR3 is TGTGCCAGCAGCTCGCAGGGCAACACCGGGGAGCTGTTTTTT. This chain uses TRBV7-9 with TRBJ2-2, with a tentative D call TRBD1 (5 bases). CDR3 length equals 14 residues. Deletions cut 4 bases from V and 2 bases from J, with 8 bases between. Germline V lookup: CDR1 SEHNR, CDR2 FQNEAQ (reference sequence).

This rearrangement joins TRBV7-2 to TRBJ1-2; no clear D gene. V lost 6 bases, J lost 1 base, and 6 bases lay in between. CDR1 and CDR2 (germline): SGHTA, FQGNSA. The CDR3 loop spans 12 amino acids. The CDR3 sequence is CASSAVNYGYTF. In DNA form, the CDR3 reads TGTGCCAGCAGTGCCGTTAACTATGGCTACACCTTC. Complete variable domain (other parts from reference TRBV7-2 and TRBJ1-2): GAGVSQSPSNKVTEKGKDVELRCDPISGHTALYWYRQSLGQGLEFLIYFQGNSAPDKSGLPSDRFSAERTGGSVSTLTIQRTQQEDSAVYLCASSAVNYGYTFGSGTRLTVV.

The chain links TRBV11-3 to TRBJ2-2; no definite D call. Trimming took 4 bases from V and 1 from J, leaving 4 bases between them. The germline CDR1 and CDR2 sequences are SGHNT and YENEEA. The CDR3 runs to 13 residues. The CDR3: CASSSRNTGELFF. CDR3 DNA sequence: TGTGCCAGCAGCTCAAGGAACACCGGGGAGCTGTTTTTT.

This clone was recorded a few times. The chain has TRBV10-2 and TRBJ1-5, with a tentative D call TRBD1 (5 bases). Trimming shortened V by 3 bases and J by 3 bases, and 12 bases separated the two germline ends. In germline, CDR1 is WSHSY, CDR2 SAAADI. This CDR3 has 15 amino acids. CDR3 nucleotides: TGCGCCAGCAGTGAAAGGGGCCGGGACAATCAGCCCCAGCATTTT. Its translation: CASSERGRDNQPQHF.

This chain connects TRBV7-2 to TRBJ1-2; D is possibly TRBD1 (5 bases). The V and J ends lost 0 bases and 1 base respectively, with 9 bases between them. Germline V gene sequence: CDR1 SGHTA, CDR2 FQGNSA. The CDR3 sequence is 15 residues long. The CDR3 loop reads CASSLAGTVNYGYTF. In DNA form, the CDR3 reads TGTGCCAGCAGCTTAGCCGGGACGGTTAACTATGGCTACACCTTC.

V and J are TRBV11-2 and TRBJ1-6, with 8 nucleotides matching TRBD1. The V gene end was trimmed by 5 bases and the J gene end by 7 bases; junction bases not matched to a gene: 7. This CDR3 region has 15 residues. CDR1 and CDR2 from the germline V gene are SGHAT and FQNNGV. The CDR3 nucleotides are TGTGCCAGCAGCACACAGGGGGATAAAAATTCACCCCTCCACTTT. Encoded protein: CASSTQGDKNSPLHF.

A single count supports this clone. The gene calls are TRBV6-5 and TRBJ2-1; no reliable D call. The CDR3 is 15 residues long. Trimming pared 8 bases from V and 2 bases from J, leaving 16 bases between. CDR1 and CDR2 from the germline V gene are MNHEY and SVGAGI. The CDR3 loop reads CASPWVAATYNEQFF. DNA of the CDR3: TGTGCCAGCCCTTGGGTTGCGGCAACCTACAATGAGCAGTTCTTC.

The table lists this clone with a count of one. This chain connects TRBV3-1 (or the pseudogene TRBV3-2) to TRBJ1-3; D gene uncertain. Trimming pared 0 bases from V and 4 bases from J, leaving 7 bases between. The CDR3 length is 14 residues. The germline V gene encodes CDR1 LGHDT and CDR2 YNNKEL (reference sequence). CDR3 bases: TGTGCCAGCAGCCAAGATGGAAGCGGAAACACCATATATTTT. Amino acids: CASSQDGSGNTIYF.

CDR3 region: CAGYRDSYEKGLFF. The CDR3 nucleotides are TGTGCCGGTTACCGGGACTCTTATGAAAAGGGACTGTTTTTT. The chain recombines TRBV6-5 with TRBJ1-4; a possible D gene is TRBD1 (5 bases). The germline CDR1 and CDR2 sequences are MNHEY and SVGAGI. This CDR3 has 14 amino acids. The ends were cut back, 11 bases at V and 13 bases at J, with 26 bases in the middle.